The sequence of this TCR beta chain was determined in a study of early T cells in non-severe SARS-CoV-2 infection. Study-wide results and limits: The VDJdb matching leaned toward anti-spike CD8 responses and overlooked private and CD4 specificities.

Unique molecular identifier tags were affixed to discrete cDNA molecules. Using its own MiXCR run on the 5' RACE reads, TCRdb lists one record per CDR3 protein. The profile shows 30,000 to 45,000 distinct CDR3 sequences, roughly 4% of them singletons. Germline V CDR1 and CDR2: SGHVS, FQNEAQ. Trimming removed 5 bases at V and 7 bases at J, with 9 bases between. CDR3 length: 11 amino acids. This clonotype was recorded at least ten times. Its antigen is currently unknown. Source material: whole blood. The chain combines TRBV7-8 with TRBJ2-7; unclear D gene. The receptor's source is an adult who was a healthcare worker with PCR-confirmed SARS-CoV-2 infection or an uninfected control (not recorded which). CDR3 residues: CASSRSSEQYF. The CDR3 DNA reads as TGTGCCAGCAGCCGTAGTAGTGAGCAGTACTTC.